The next 29 T cell receptor beta chains were all read from a single sample in a study of shared clonotypes between healthy human individuals. Positively selected for CCR7, the CD45RO-negative cells used as naive CD8 cells excluded terminally differentiated effector memory CD45RA+ cells. Only in-frame clones appear in the TCRdb table, and some are missing; sequencing was by immunoSEQ multiplex PCR. The top ten clones hold around 1.1% of a sample with about 2 million clones, 85% to 95% of them seen once. The sample was naive CD8+ T cells sorted from blood. These receptors came from a man between 18 and 29 years old in good health.

This chain joins TRBV19 and TRBJ1-5; D remains unclear. V was clipped by 9 bases and J by 1 base, with 10 bases between them. This CDR3 region has 13 residues. Germline loops: CDR1 LNHDA, CDR2 SQIVND (reference sequence). The CDR3 DNA is TGTGCCAGCCACGGGATGAGCAATCAGCCCCAGCATTTT. This gives the protein CASHGMSNQPQHF.

The J gene is TRBJ1-2, the V gene TRBV4-3, with 7 bases lining up with TRBD1. The CDR3 is 16 amino acids. V shed 4 bases, J shed 7 bases, and the junction held 15 bases outside the gene matches. CDR1 and CDR2 from the germline V gene are LGHNA and YSLEER. The CDR3, as DNA: TGCGCCAGCAGCCCCAGGGCAGGGGGAGCAGCTGCTGGCTACACCTTC. This gives the protein CASSPRAGGAAAGYTF.

J is TRBJ1-3 and V is TRBV13; 7 bases fit TRBD1. CDR1 and CDR2 (germline): PRHDT, FYEKMQ (reference sequence). This CDR3 is built from 16 residues. Losses at the gene ends were 0 bases for V and 4 bases for J; bases not matched to a gene: 6. Here the CDR3 reads CASSLGLRGAGNTIYF. CDR3 DNA: TGTGCCAGCAGCTTAGGACTCAGGGGGGCAGGAAACACCATATATTTT. Full variable domain (missing parts from reference TRBV13 and TRBJ1-3): AAGVIQSPRHLIKEKRETATLKCYPIPRHDTVYWYQQGPGQDPQFLISFYEKMQSDKGSIPDRFSAQQFSDYHSELNMSSLELGDSALYFCASSLGLRGAGNTIYFGEGSWLTVV.

This clone has a single count. At one of its ends the junction is not consistent with the germline gene, which may arise from a read error. V is TRBV12-5 and J is TRBJ2-5, with TRBD1 matching over 7 bases. In germline, CDR1 is LGHNT, CDR2 FRNRAP. This CDR3 is 13 amino acids long. CDR3 nucleotide sequence: TGTGCTAGTACCGACAGGGCACAAGAGGCCCAGTACTTC. Its translation: CASTDRAQEAQYF.

This clone has only one observation. The same CDR3 also results from other DNA sequences found in this sample. V gene TRBV7-9 combines with J gene TRBJ1-5, with TRBD1 identical over 11 bases. The CDR3 runs to 15 residues. J was trimmed by 6 bases and V by 6 bases; bases with no gene match: 7. Germline-derived CDR1 and CDR2 are SEHNR and FQNEAQ (reference sequence). The CDR3 reads CASSPGTGGIQPQHF. CDR3 coding DNA: TGTGCCAGCAGTCCCGGGACAGGGGGGATTCAGCCCCAGCATTTT.

CDR3 DNA sequence: TGTGCCAGCAGTTACCAGGGTGGCGAGCAGTACTTC. Its protein is CASSYQGGEQYF. The chain joins TRBV6-5 to TRBJ2-7; D might be TRBD1 (5 bases). This CDR3 has 12 residues. From germline, CDR1 is MNHEY and CDR2 SVGAGI. V was trimmed by 2 bases and J by 6 bases, leaving 8 bases between them.

J is TRBJ2-7 and V is TRBV28; D remains ambiguous. Deletions cut 2 bases from V and 0 bases from J, with 17 bases between. The CDR3 length is 17 residues. CDR1 and CDR2 (germline): MDHEN, SYDVKM. The CDR3 DNA sequence: TGTGCCAGCAGTTTACCCCGACGGACGGCGACCTCCTACGAGCAGTACTTC. It yields the protein CASSLPRRTATSYEQYF.

This chain joins TRBV6-5 and TRBJ2-3; D is ambiguous. V shed 2 bases and J shed 6 bases, with 12 bases lying between them. This CDR3 comprises 14 residues. Germline CDR1 reads MNHEY; CDR2 reads SVGAGI. The CDR3, as DNA: TGTGCCAGCAGTTACGGCTTAACTCCGGATACGCAGTATTTT. This codes for CASSYGLTPDTQYF.

The V gene is TRBV29-1, the J gene TRBJ2-7; D gene uncertain. Trimming removed 1 base from V and 2 bases from J, with 12 bases in between. The CDR3 runs to 14 residues. Germline V gene data show CDR1 as SQVTM and CDR2 as ANQGSEA. The CDR3 nucleotides are TGCAGCGTTGAAGTTGTGACCCCCCCCTACGAGCAGTACTTC. Encoded protein: CSVEVVTPPYEQYF.

The chain carries TRBV4-1 and TRBJ2-5; 9 bases agree with TRBD2. CDR1 and CDR2 (germline): MGHRA, YSYEKL. This CDR3 is 17 amino acids long. V was pared by 0 bases and J by 4 bases, with 9 bases of the junction left unmatched. Here the CDR3 reads CASSQEGARGGRETQYF. DNA of the CDR3: TGCGCCAGCAGCCAAGAAGGGGCGCGGGGGGGCAGAGAGACCCAGTACTTC.

V is TRBV9 and J is TRBJ2-5, with D maybe TRBD2 (7 bases). In germline, CDR1 is SGDLS, CDR2 YYNGEE. Trimming left V 4 bases short and J 1 base short, with 17 bases between. CDR3 length equals 16 residues. DNA for the CDR3: TGTGCCAGCAGCCCCGAGGGGGAGGGGCTCCAAGAGACCCAGTACTTC. This codes for CASSPEGEGLQETQYF.

The rearrangement uses TRBV6-6 and TRBJ2-7; D possibly matches TRBD1 or TRBD2 (5 bases each). V was pared by 0 bases and J by 4 bases, with 10 bases between. This CDR3 has 14 amino acids. CDR1 is MNHNY and CDR2 is SVGAGI in the germline V gene (reference sequence). The CDR3, as DNA: TGTGCCAGCAGTTACTCGATAGGGGAGTACGAGCAGTACTTC. This sequence encodes CASSYSIGEYEQYF.

V is TRBV27 and J is TRBJ2-5, with TRBD2 matching 10 bases. CDR1 and CDR2 (germline): MNHEY, SMNVEV (reference sequence). The junction had 12 bases not matched to a gene; V was cut back by 6 bases and J by 2 bases. The CDR3 loop spans 17 amino acids. CDR3 coding DNA: TGTGCCAGCAGCGTACTCCTCCCTAGCGGGGGACAAGAGACCCAGTACTTC. This sequence encodes CASSVLLPSGGQETQYF.

The rearrangement uses TRBV6-8 and TRBJ2-7, with unresolved D. The CDR3 runs 17 residues. V lost 4 bases, J lost 1 base, and 20 bases lay in between. CDR1 and CDR2 (germline): MNHGY, SAAAGT. This CDR3 reads CASSSGACRPISYEQYF. In DNA, the CDR3 is TGTGCCAGCAGTTCCGGAGCATGCAGACCAATATCCTACGAGCAGTACTTC.

The chain has TRBV4-1 and TRBJ2-1; a weak D match, TRBD1 (5 bases). Deletions cut 4 bases from V and 6 bases from J, with 10 bases between. Germline-derived CDR1 and CDR2 are MGHRA and YSYEKL. This CDR3 contains 13 residues. CDR3 DNA: TGCGCCAGCAGCCTCACCGACAGCAATGAGCAGTTCTTC. Protein: CASSLTDSNEQFF.

This chain joins TRBV30 and TRBJ1-2, with D hard to call. This CDR3 is built from 14 residues. V shed 0 bases and J shed 0 bases, with 8 bases lying between them. The germline CDR1 and CDR2 sequences are GTSNPN and SVGIG (reference sequence). CDR3 bases: TGTGCCTGGAGTGTTGCCTCGGCTAACTATGGCTACACCTTC. This gives the protein CAWSVASANYGYTF.

V gene TRBV6-5 combines with J gene TRBJ2-5; 7 positions match TRBD1. The CDR3 covers 13 residues. V lost 6 bases and J lost 3; bases outside the gene matches: 4. Germline V gives CDR1 MNHEY, CDR2 SVGAGI. The CDR3 loop is CASRQDREETQYF. The CDR3 bases are TGTGCCAGCAGACAAGACAGGGAAGAGACCCAGTACTTC.

This clone was seen just once. The CDR3 region has the DNA TGTGCCAGCAGTTTCCCTAGCGACGGGACTGAAGCTTTCTTT. Its protein product is CASSFPSDGTEAFF. The chain has TRBV28 and TRBJ1-1; D not resolved. Trimming removed 3 bases from V and 5 bases from J, with 13 bases in between. The CDR3 spans 14 residues. Per germline, CDR1 MDHEN and CDR2 SYDVKM.

The chain couples TRBV5-1 to TRBJ2-7, with TRBD2 as a possible D gene (6 bases). Germline V gives CDR1 SGHRS, CDR2 YFSETQ. V gave up 2 bases and J gave up 4 bases, with 19 bases separating them. The CDR3 totals 16 residues. CDR3 DNA sequence: TGCGCCAGCAGCTTAGAAGCCGGGGGTCCAGGTTACGAGCAGTACTTC. Translated: CASSLEAGGPGYEQYF.

The CDR3 region is CASSLEARYEQYF. The CDR3 region has the DNA TGTGCCAGCAGCTTAGAGGCTAGGTACGAGCAGTACTTC. The gene calls are TRBV7-6 and TRBJ2-7; D is ambiguous. CDR3 size: 13 residues. The germline gives CDR1 SGHVS, CDR2 FNYEAQ. The germline V and J ends were trimmed by 1 base and 4 bases, with 8 bases remaining between them.

This clone has only one observation. The chain couples TRBV7-9 to TRBJ2-1; D is possibly TRBD1 or TRBD2 (5 bases each). The germline V gene encodes CDR1 SEHNR and CDR2 FQNEAQ (reference sequence). Trimming removed 4 bases at V and 2 bases at J, with 12 bases between. CDR3 length: 15 amino acids. The chain's CDR3 is CASSSYLGPYNEQFF. The CDR3 DNA sequence: TGTGCCAGCAGCTCCTACTTGGGACCCTACAATGAGCAGTTCTTC.

The chain links TRBV7-8 to TRBJ2-1; 7 nucleotides match TRBD2. The CDR3 covers 13 residues. Losses at the gene ends were 7 bases for V and 8 bases for J; bases not matched to a gene: 8. Germline values: CDR1 SGHVS, CDR2 FQNEAQ. The DNA for the CDR3 is TGTGCCAGCACCGGGACTATTCGTGATGAGCAGTTCTTC. Translated, it gives CASTGTIRDEQFF.

The chain couples TRBV13 to TRBJ2-7; 12 nucleotides line up with TRBD2. The CDR3 is made up of 17 amino acids. Germline-derived CDR1 and CDR2 are PRHDT and FYEKMQ (reference sequence). J was trimmed by 1 base and V by 5 bases; bases with no gene match: 9. The CDR3 sequence: CASSHVLAGGTSYEQYF. The CDR3 DNA is TGTGCCAGCAGCCACGTACTAGCGGGAGGAACTTCCTACGAGCAGTACTTC.

In this sample, this clone turned up a few times. The genes are TRBV4-1 and TRBJ2-1, with D perhaps assigned TRBD1 or TRBD2 (5 bases each). Between the trimmed V and J ends, which lost 4 bases and 2 bases, there was a span of 9 bases. The germline CDR1 and CDR2 sequences are MGHRA and YSYEKL. The length of the CDR3 is 14 residues. The CDR3 spells CASSRGDPYNEQFF. The CDR3 nucleotides read TGCGCCAGCAGCCGAGGGGATCCCTACAATGAGCAGTTCTTC.

This clone was found once. The genes are TRBV30 and TRBJ1-5; tentative D call: TRBD1 (5 bases). V was cut by 5 bases and J by 1 base, with 12 bases left in between. CDR3 length: 14 amino acids. Germline V gives CDR1 GTSNPN, CDR2 SVGIG (reference sequence). As DNA, the CDR3 is TGTGCCTGGTCGACGGGGGTAAGCAATCAGCCCCAGCATTTT. Residues: CAWSTGVSNQPQHF.

The sample holds one count of this clone. In nucleotides, the CDR3 is TGTGCCATCAGTGAAGGGCGGGAGGAGCGGTATGAGCAGTTCTTC. Protein: CAISEGREERYEQFF. The chain recombines TRBV10-3 with TRBJ2-1; TRBD2 matches 8 bases. With V trimmed by 3 bases and J by 8 bases, 9 bases remained unmatched. The CDR3 contains 15 residues. Germline-derived CDR1 and CDR2 are ENHRY and SYGVKD.

The chain uses TRBV28 and TRBJ2-7; TRBD1 might be the D (6 bases). Trimming left V 3 bases short and J 6 bases short, with 12 bases between. Germline values: CDR1 MDHEN, CDR2 SYDVKM. CDR3 length: 13 residues. The CDR3 DNA reads as TGTGCCAGCAGTTTGAGCAGGGGTGGCGAGCAGTACTTC. Residues: CASSLSRGGEQYF.

The genes are TRBV11-2 and TRBJ2-7; weak D call: TRBD1 (6 bases). The CDR3 sequence is 13 residues long. Germline CDR1 reads SGHAT; CDR2 reads FQNNGV. The ends were cut back, 6 bases at V and 1 base at J, with 10 bases in the middle. CDR3: CASRPDSSYEQYF. The CDR3 DNA follows: TGTGCCAGCAGACCGGACAGTTCCTACGAGCAGTACTTC.

This chain uses TRBV6-5 with TRBJ2-5; 7 bases agree with TRBD2. The V gene's germline CDR1 is MNHEY and CDR2 SVGAGI. This CDR3 has 16 residues. Trimming cost V 0 bases and J 0 bases; bases outside gene matches: 4. The CDR3 DNA sequence: TGTGCCAGCAGTTACTCGGCTAGCGGTCACCAAGAGACCCAGTACTTC. Translating it yields CASSYSASGHQETQYF.